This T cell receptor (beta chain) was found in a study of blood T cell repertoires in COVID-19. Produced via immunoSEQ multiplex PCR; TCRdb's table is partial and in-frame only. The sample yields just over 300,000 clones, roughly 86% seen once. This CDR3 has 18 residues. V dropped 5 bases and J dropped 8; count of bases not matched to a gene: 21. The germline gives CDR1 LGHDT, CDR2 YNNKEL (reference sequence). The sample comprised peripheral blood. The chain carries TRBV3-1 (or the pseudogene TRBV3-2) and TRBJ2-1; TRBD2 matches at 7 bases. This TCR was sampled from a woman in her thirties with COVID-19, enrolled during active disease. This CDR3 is CASSSHPGTIPSLHEQFF. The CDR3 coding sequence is TGTGCCAGCAGCTCACACCCGGGGACTATCCCGTCCCTACATGAGCAGTTCTTC.